This passage covers 27 T cell receptor beta chains from one sample sequenced in a study of cytomegalovirus exposure and HLA in healthy donors. The PCR was carried out with 60 Vbeta primers and 13 Jbeta primers. Repertoires were generated with immunoSEQ multiplex PCR, while TCRdb's copy carries only in-frame clones and drops some. This table holds some 120,000 clones, roughly 82% found once. Sequences were obtained from PBMCs. These receptors all stem from a man aged 35-49 years in good health and CMV-seropositive.

CDR3 region: CASSLSPGGGWGDQPQHF. The CDR3 DNA is TGTGCCAGCAGCTTATCCCCCGGTGGGGGGTGGGGAGATCAGCCCCAGCATTTT. V is TRBV7-9 and J is TRBJ1-5, with D maybe TRBD1 (5 bases). Per germline, CDR1 SEHNR and CDR2 FQNEAQ (reference sequence). V lost 2 bases to trimming and J lost 5 bases, with 22 bases between them. The CDR3 loop spans 18 amino acids. The whole variable domain, filled in from reference TRBV7-9 and TRBJ1-5, reads DTGVSQNPRHKITKRGQNVTFRCDPISEHNRLYWYRQTLGQGPEFLTYFQNEAQLEKSRLLSDRFSAERPKGSFSTLEIQRTEQGDSAMYLCASSLSPGGGWGDQPQHFGDGTRLSIL.

This clone was detected a few times. V usage is TRBV5-6 and J usage is TRBJ2-1, with D possibly being TRBD2 (5 bases). The CDR3 runs 15 residues. Germline V gene sequence: CDR1 SGHDT, CDR2 YYEEEE. The V and J ends lost 6 bases and 8 bases respectively, with 21 bases between them. The CDR3 coding sequence is TGTGCCAGCATCCAACTAGGAGTGGCGGTCGATGAGCAGTTCTTC. Translating gives CASIQLGVAVDEQFF.

CDR3 nucleotide sequence: TGTGCCAGCAGTGACAACTACGAGCAGTACTTC. Its protein is CASSDNYEQYF. V is TRBV28 and J is TRBJ2-7; D is unresolved. The V end lost 5 bases, the J end lost 3 bases, and 5 bases lay between the germline ends. Germline CDR1 MDHEN, CDR2 SYDVKM. The CDR3 runs to 11 residues.

This clone was picked up a small number of times. V usage is TRBV15 and J usage is TRBJ2-3; 8 bases are a match to TRBD2. The J segment lost 7 bases and the V segment lost 6 bases, leaving 6 bases of the junction unmatched. The CDR3 contains 13 residues. The germline gives CDR1 LNHNV, CDR2 YYDKDF (reference sequence). CDR3 amino acids: CATRAGGGNTQYF. The CDR3 DNA reads TGTGCCACCAGGGCGGGGGGCGGCAATACGCAGTATTTT.

The genes are TRBV6-1 and TRBJ2-7; no firm D call. V was shortened by 1 base and J by 0 bases, with 7 bases between the two germline ends. This CDR3 is 14 amino acids long. CDR1 is MNHNS and CDR2 is SASEGT in the germline V gene. The CDR3 nucleotides are TGTGCCAGCAGTGAAGGTACAAGCTCCTACGAGCAGTACTTC. Its translation: CASSEGTSSYEQYF.

CDR3 loop: CASSRRGNTGELFF. For the CDR3, the DNA is TGTGCCAGCAGCCGCCGGGGTAACACCGGGGAGCTGTTTTTT. The genes are TRBV11-2 and TRBJ2-2; perhaps TRBD2 as D (5 bases). The CDR3 is 14 residues long. Germline V CDR1 and CDR2: SGHAT, FQNNGV. The V end lost 5 bases, the J end lost 2 bases, and 9 bases lay between the germline ends.

This clone was counted between two and nine times. The chain couples TRBV2 to TRBJ2-7; D ambiguous. CDR3 size: 12 residues. V was clipped by 11 bases and J by 4 bases, with 15 bases between them. Germline values: CDR1 SNHLY, CDR2 FYNNEI. In nucleotides, the CDR3 is TGTGCCGTCCAAGGCGTCGGGTACGAGCAGTACTTC. Amino acid sequence: CAVQGVGYEQYF.

This clone was counted between two and nine times. This chain joins TRBV11-3 and TRBJ1-4, with TRBD1 as a possible D gene (6 bases). Trimming shortened V by 2 bases and J by 0 bases, and 16 bases separated the two germline ends. The CDR3 extends over 18 amino acids. The germline V gene has CDR1 SGHNT and CDR2 YENEEA. For the CDR3, the DNA is TGTGCCAGCAGCTTAACAGGGCTACTCTTTGCAACTAATGAAAAACTGTTTTTT. Translated, it gives CASSLTGLLFATNEKLFF.

The chain carries TRBV18 and TRBJ1-3; no reliable D call. CDR3 length: 17 amino acids. V was pared by 6 bases and J by 2 bases, with 20 bases between. Looked up from germline, CDR1 is KGHSH and CDR2 is LQKENI. The CDR3 nucleotides are TGTGCCAGCTCCCCGCTGGAGATTGGCGAAGCTGGAAACACCATATATTTT. Its protein product is CASSPLEIGEAGNTIYF. Complete variable domain (other parts from reference TRBV18 and TRBJ1-3): NAGVMQNPRHLVRRRGQEARLRCSPMKGHSHVYWYRQLPEEGLKFMVYLQKENIIDESGMPKERFSAEFPKEGPSILRIQQVVRGDSAAYFCASSPLEIGEAGNTIYFGEGSWLTVV.

This rearrangement joins TRBV27 to TRBJ2-5, with 8 positions matching TRBD1. Trimming took 6 bases from V and 1 from J; bases not matched to a gene: 13. Germline CDR1 MNHEY, CDR2 SMNVEV (reference sequence). This CDR3 has 17 amino acids. The CDR3 nucleotides read TGTGCCAGCAGCCCTGCCGGGACAGGATACTCCCAAGAGACCCAGTACTTC. Amino acid sequence: CASSPAGTGYSQETQYF.

The chain employs TRBV30 and TRBJ1-1, with D possibly TRBD1 on 5 matching bases. Per germline, CDR1 GTSNPN and CDR2 SVGIG (reference sequence). CDR3 size: 13 residues. Between the trimmed V and J ends, which lost 5 bases and 6 bases, there was a span of 16 bases. The CDR3 reads CAWAAAGRAEAFF. The DNA of the CDR3 is TGTGCCTGGGCCGCCGCGGGGCGTGCTGAAGCTTTCTTT.

This rearrangement joins TRBV4-1 to TRBJ1-1, with D possibly matching TRBD1 (6 bases). The germline V gene encodes CDR1 MGHRA and CDR2 YSYEKL. V was shortened by 1 base and J by 1 base, with 13 bases between the two germline ends. The CDR3 is 16 amino acids. The CDR3 spells CASSQVSGQRNTEAFF. In nucleotides, the CDR3 is TGCGCCAGCAGCCAAGTTTCTGGACAGAGGAACACTGAAGCTTTCTTT.

The V gene is TRBV20-1, the J gene TRBJ2-1; TRBD1 is a possible D gene (5 bases). This CDR3 has 9 amino acids. With 5 bases removed from V and 11 bases from J, the gap between germline ends came to 7 bases. The germline V gene has CDR1 DFQATT and CDR2 SNEGSKA (reference sequence). The CDR3 sequence is CSAGAQQFF. In DNA form, the CDR3 reads TGCAGTGCTGGGGCTCAGCAGTTCTTC.

V and J are TRBV28 and TRBJ2-7; no reliable D call. CDR1 MDHEN and CDR2 SYDVKM come from the germline V gene. The CDR3 length is 13 residues. The V and J ends lost 4 bases and 7 bases respectively, with 14 bases between them. The CDR3 loop reads CASSSGDDWEQYF. CDR3 nucleotide sequence: TGTGCCAGCAGTTCCGGCGACGACTGGGAGCAGTACTTC. Looking up the rest from reference TRBV28 and TRBJ2-7 gives the full variable domain: DVKVTQSSRYLVKRTGEKVFLECVQDMDHENMFWYRQDPGLGLRLIYFSYDVKMKEKGDIPEGYSVSREKKERFSLILESASTNQTSMYLCASSSGDDWEQYFGPGTRLTVT.

The rearrangement links TRBV4-3 to TRBJ1-1; 9 bases map to TRBD1. The CDR3 has 14 amino acids. V shed 4 bases, J shed 8 bases, and the junction held 8 bases outside the gene matches. The germline V gene has CDR1 LGHNA and CDR2 YSLEER. DNA of the CDR3: TGCGCCAGCAGCCGGGACAGGGCTACTGGGGAAGCTTTCTTT. Its protein product is CASSRDRATGEAFF.

The chain has TRBV19 and TRBJ1-5; a possible D gene is TRBD1 (6 bases). This CDR3 is built from 16 residues. Trimming left V 3 bases short and J 2 bases short, with 14 bases between. CDR1 and CDR2 from the germline V gene are LNHDA and SQIVND (reference sequence). CDR3 in DNA: TGTGCCAGTAGTATTAGGGGGAGGGGACGCAATCAGCCCCAGCATTTT. Translating gives CASSIRGRGRNQPQHF.

Worth noting for this clone: A read error may account for a junction end that differs from germline. The chain employs TRBV11-3 and TRBJ2-1; TRBD2 agrees at 12 bases. From germline, CDR1 is SGHNT and CDR2 YENEEA. The CDR3 consists of 15 residues. CDR3 bases: TGTGCCGGCAGCACAACTAGCGGGGGGTCCGATGAGCAGTTCTTC. Encoded protein: CAGSTTSGGSDEQFF.

There are a few counts of this clone. This rearrangement joins TRBV5-1 to TRBJ2-3, with TRBD2 identical over 13 bases. This CDR3 is built from 18 residues. Looked up from germline, CDR1 is SGHRS and CDR2 is YFSETQ. V lost 0 bases to trimming and J lost 0 bases; unmatched junction nucleotides: 4. The CDR3 DNA is TGCGCCAGCAGCTTGGGACTAGCGGGGGGCAGGAGCACAGATACGCAGTATTTT. This codes for CASSLGLAGGRSTDTQYF.

The V call is TRBV7-6, the J call TRBJ2-7; TRBD2 matches at 12 bases. Germline V lookup: CDR1 SGHVS, CDR2 FNYEAQ. V shed 5 bases and J 0 bases; nucleotides not matched to a gene: 2. The CDR3 runs 15 residues. The CDR3 reads CASSATSGGSYEQYF. The CDR3 DNA reads TGTGCCAGCAGCGCGACTAGCGGGGGCTCCTACGAGCAGTACTTC.

This chain links TRBV5-1 with TRBJ2-7; TRBD1 matches at 9 bases. Looked up from germline, CDR1 is SGHRS and CDR2 is YFSETQ. The CDR3 consists of 14 residues. Unmatched junction bases numbered 7, after V lost 4 bases and J lost 5 bases. Written as DNA, the CDR3 is TGCGCCAGCAGCACGGACAGGGGAGGCGACGAGCAGTACTTC. Translated: CASSTDRGGDEQYF.

The chain uses TRBV27 and TRBJ2-7; D remains unclear. Trimming took off 3 bases at V and 5 bases at J, with 11 bases between the two ends. This CDR3 region has 13 residues. Germline loops: CDR1 MNHEY, CDR2 SMNVEV (reference sequence). CDR3 region: CASSFEFNDEQYF. CDR3 in DNA: TGTGCCAGCAGTTTTGAGTTCAACGACGAGCAGTACTTC.

V and J are TRBV27 and TRBJ1-2; the D gene is possibly TRBD1 (5 bases). Germline V lookup: CDR1 MNHEY, CDR2 SMNVEV (reference sequence). V shed 1 base and J shed 3 bases, with 12 bases lying between them. This CDR3 contains 15 residues. CDR3 sequence (DNA): TGTGCCAGCAGTTTATACGGGGGGAGGTACTATGGCTACACCTTC. Amino acids: CASSLYGGRYYGYTF.

The chain is built from TRBV29-1 and TRBJ2-7; 8 bases line up with TRBD1. In germline, CDR1 is SQVTM, CDR2 ANQGSEA. V gave up 1 base and J gave up 0 bases; unmatched junction bases: 2. The CDR3 runs to 14 residues. This CDR3 reads CSVEAGGSSYEQYF. The DNA for the CDR3 is TGCAGCGTTGAAGCAGGGGGCAGCTCCTACGAGCAGTACTTC.

This clone was seen more than once but under ten times. This rearrangement joins TRBV28 to TRBJ1-5, with D perhaps TRBD1 (6 bases). CDR3 size: 15 residues. The V gene's germline CDR1 is MDHEN and CDR2 SYDVKM. The V end lost 4 bases, the J end lost 11 bases, and 21 bases lay between the germline ends. The chain's CDR3 is CASSSGGGGRPAQHF. The DNA for the CDR3 is TGTGCCAGCAGTTCCGGAGGGGGAGGGCGGCCGGCCCAGCATTTT.

The CDR3 loop is CASSLLGPDRGGSEKLFF. In DNA, the CDR3 is TGTGCCAGCAGTTTATTGGGCCCGGACAGGGGGGGTTCGGAAAAACTGTTTTTT. The chain recombines TRBV28 with TRBJ1-4; 10 nucleotides match TRBD1. CDR1 and CDR2 from the germline V gene are MDHEN and SYDVKM. V shed 1 base, J shed 8 bases, and the junction held 13 bases outside the gene matches. CDR3 size: 18 residues.

The chain combines TRBV28 with TRBJ2-6, with a possible D match to TRBD1 (6 bases). Per germline, CDR1 MDHEN and CDR2 SYDVKM. The V gene lost 6 bases and the J gene lost 0 bases, with 21 bases spanning the gap. This CDR3 comprises 19 residues. CDR3 sequence reads: CASRFTLRDTYSGANVLTF. In nucleotides, the CDR3 is TGTGCCAGCAGGTTCACTCTCAGGGACACTTACTCTGGGGCCAACGTCCTGACTTTC.

The rearrangement links TRBV6-5 to TRBJ2-5, with D perhaps matching TRBD1 (5 bases). V was shortened by 5 bases and J by 5 bases, with 18 bases between the two germline ends. Germline V gene lookup returns CDR1 MNHEY and CDR2 SVGAGI. The CDR3 has 15 amino acids. DNA of the CDR3: TGTGCCAGCAGTCGCTCCGCAGGGTGGCCGGAGACCCAGTACTTC. Translated: CASSRSAGWPETQYF.